This T cell receptor beta chain comes out of a study of blood T cell repertoires in COVID-19. Only in-frame clones appear in the TCRdb table, and some are missing; sequencing was by immunoSEQ multiplex PCR. The data show over 450,000 clones, about 89% seen once. V lost 3 bases, J lost 5 bases, and 8 bases lay in between. The CDR3 consists of 13 residues. Germline V gene lookup returns CDR1 LNHDA and CDR2 SQIVND (reference sequence). Sequenced sample: peripheral blood. The chain joins TRBV19 to TRBJ1-5; D gene unclear. The sequence was collected from a woman between 50 and 59 years old with COVID-19, enrolled during active disease. The CDR3 nucleotides are TGTGCCAGTAGTATGTGGGAGGATCAGCCCCAGCATTTT. Translated, it gives CASSMWEDQPQHF.